This TCR beta chain appears in the sequencing data of a study of beta chain features in type 1 diabetes. Study details: No age, gender or cell yield differences were seen between patients and healthy donors. Findings and limits, study-wide: Across all four CD4+ subsets, people with type 1 diabetes showed modestly shorter TCRB CDR3s. Within patients, naive, central memory and Treg TCRB repertoires seemed more similar than within healthy donors.

Of the isolated RNA, all was reverse transcribed, and so the sequenced material was expressed TCRB transcripts. This table comes from immunoSEQ multiplex PCR, and its TCRdb copy is limited to in-frame clones, with some not included. The sample has about 160,000 clones; almost 8% are singletons. One heparinised draw, averaging about 110 mL, was taken per donor. By way of CD45RO/CCR7/CD25/CD127/CD95/CD27, the CD4+ regulatory, stem cell-like memory, central memory and naive cells were sorted. There are 15 residues in the CDR3. The V gene's germline CDR1 is SGHNT and CDR2 YYREEE (reference sequence). V dropped 5 bases and J dropped 6; count of bases not matched to a gene: 9. This clone was seen a few times. As yet, its antigen is unknown.

The source of this sequence is a young man with type 1 diabetes. The J gene is TRBJ2-3, the V gene TRBV5-4; 10 bases fit TRBD2. The sequencing sample was made of central memory CD4+ T cells from blood. The CDR3 DNA reads TGTGCCAGCAGTTCTCTAGCGGGAGATCGGGATACGCAGTATTTT. Translation gives CASSSLAGDRDTQYF.